This T cell receptor beta chain appears in the sequencing data of a study of T cells after yellow fever vaccination. TCRdb reanalysed the 5' RACE reads using MiXCR and keeps one entry per CDR3 protein. The sample holds nearly 550,000 distinct CDR3 sequences, roughly 19% seen once. Whole-study findings and limits: Abundant clonotypes from the bulk population could get into FACS-sorted repertoires as contaminants. Most clones from primary vaccination resurfaced after the booster (approximately 97% CD4, around 90% CD8). Faster peaking, at day 5 versus 15, marked a secondary response that was weaker.

The CDR3 extends over 13 amino acids. The germline CDR1 and CDR2 sequences are SGHDT and YYEEEE. The V and J ends lost 4 bases and 5 bases respectively, with 12 bases between them. To note about this clonotype: The antigen remains undetermined.

The rearrangement links TRBV5-6 to TRBJ1-1, with D unclear. This receptor was obtained from a man aged 25-45 years who received the YFV17D yellow fever vaccine. The source material was PBMCs, sampled 15 days after the yellow fever booster vaccination. The CDR3 DNA follows: TGTGCCAGCAGCATAAGGGCGGGGACTGAAGCTTTCTTT. Translating it yields CASSIRAGTEAFF.